The 31 T cell receptor beta chains reported below all come from one sample, sequenced in a study of cytomegalovirus exposure and HLA in healthy donors. In the PCR, 60 Vbeta and 13 Jbeta primers were used. Libraries were prepared by immunoSEQ multiplex PCR; TCRdb keeps only in-frame clonotypes and omits some of them. Of roughly 100,000 clones in the sample, less than 85% were seen once. What was sequenced was PBMCs. The receptor source for this set is a woman aged 18-30 years in good health and CMV-seropositive.

The chain links TRBV5-5 to TRBJ1-3; D ambiguous. V dropped 6 bases and J dropped 3 bases, with 13 bases sitting between them. Germline CDR1 is SGHKS and CDR2 is YYEKEE (reference sequence). The CDR3 is made up of 14 amino acids. The CDR3, as DNA: TGTGCCAGCACCCCTCTCGGAGGTGGAAACACCATATATTTT. Residues: CASTPLGGGNTIYF.

V gene TRBV28 combines with J gene TRBJ2-7; TRBD1 matches 9 bases. This CDR3 contains 17 residues. J lost 0 bases, V lost 5 bases, and 11 bases had no gene match. Germline V CDR1 and CDR2: MDHEN, SYDVKM. CDR3 in amino acids: CASSLNPGTGSSYEQYF. CDR3 nucleotide sequence: TGTGCCAGCAGTCTAAATCCGGGGACAGGGAGCTCCTACGAGCAGTACTTC.

CDR3 in DNA: TGTGCCAGCAGCGTAGGGGGAGATGCAGATACGCAGTATTTT. Encoded protein: CASSVGGDADTQYF. The chain combines TRBV9 with TRBJ2-3, with a tentative D call TRBD2 (5 bases). The V end lost 0 bases, the J end lost 4 bases, and 9 bases lay between the germline ends. Looked up from germline, CDR1 is SGDLS and CDR2 is YYNGEE. CDR3 length: 14 residues.

The genes are TRBV7-2 and TRBJ2-2; D is perhaps TRBD1 (5 bases). This CDR3 comprises 16 residues. Trimming removed 1 base from V and 4 bases from J, with 13 bases in between. The germline CDR1 and CDR2 sequences are SGHTA and FQGNSA. The CDR3 sequence: CASSLVEAGITGELFF. In nucleotides, the CDR3 is TGTGCCAGCAGCTTAGTTGAGGCAGGGATCACCGGGGAGCTGTTTTTT.

This clone was counted between two and nine times. Other DNA sequences in this specimen translate into the identical CDR3. The chain couples TRBV19 to TRBJ2-7; TRBD2 aligns across 10 bases. J gave up 3 bases and V 5 bases, and 1 base lay outside the gene matches. This CDR3 has 13 residues. Germline loops: CDR1 LNHDA, CDR2 SQIVND (reference sequence). CDR3 nucleotides: TGTGCCAGTAGTCTAGCGGGAGACTACGAGCAGTACTTC. Protein sequence: CASSLAGDYEQYF.

The V call is TRBV5-1, the J call TRBJ2-3; 10 nucleotides agree with TRBD1. Losses at the gene ends were 4 bases for V and 6 bases for J; bases not matched to a gene: 8. Germline CDR1 SGHRS, CDR2 YFSETQ. The CDR3 runs 15 residues. As DNA, the CDR3 is TGCGCCAGCAGCGCTCAGACAGGGGGCATGGATACGCAGTATTTT. Protein: CASSAQTGGMDTQYF.

This chain connects TRBV28 to TRBJ1-5, with D possibly TRBD1 on 6 matching bases. CDR1 and CDR2 (germline): MDHEN, SYDVKM. The germline V and J ends were trimmed by 6 bases and 3 bases, with 12 bases remaining between them. This CDR3 is 14 amino acids long. This CDR3 reads CASSPGQINQPQHF. CDR3 nucleotides: TGTGCCAGCAGCCCAGGACAGATCAATCAGCCCCAGCATTTT.

This clone was seen a single time. The chain is built from TRBV5-6 and TRBJ2-1, with 8 bases aligning to TRBD1. CDR1 is SGHDT, CDR2 YYEEEE, per germline. This CDR3 is 16 amino acids long. Unmatched junction bases numbered 9, after V lost 3 bases and J lost 4 bases. CDR3 residues: CASSWITGGRYNEQFF. In nucleotides, the CDR3 is TGTGCCAGCAGCTGGATCACAGGGGGGAGGTACAATGAGCAGTTCTTC.

This rearrangement joins TRBV28 to TRBJ2-1; 13 nucleotides align to TRBD2. There are 18 residues in the CDR3. CDR1 is MDHEN, CDR2 SYDVKM, per germline. With 6 bases clipped from V and 1 base from J, the junction kept 9 bases outside the gene matches. The CDR3 nucleotides are TGTGCCAGCAGCCTGACTAGCGGGAGGTCCTCGTCCTACAATGAGCAGTTCTTC. Its protein product is CASSLTSGRSSSYNEQFF.

The CDR3 coding sequence is TGTGCCAGCAGCTTACAGGGGTGGGATGGCTACACCTTC. The encoded protein is CASSLQGWDGYTF. The chain couples TRBV5-8 to TRBJ1-2; 7 bases line up with TRBD1. Unmatched junction bases numbered 4, after V lost 2 bases and J lost 6 bases. Per germline, CDR1 SGHTS and CDR2 YDEGEE. This CDR3 has 13 amino acids.

The V and J genes are TRBV5-4 and TRBJ2-1; weak D call: TRBD2 (6 bases). The CDR3 length is 13 residues. CDR1 is SGHNT and CDR2 is YYREEE in the germline V gene (reference sequence). Trimming shortened V by 4 bases and J by 5 bases, and 10 bases separated the two germline ends. For the CDR3, the DNA is TGTGCCAGCAGCGGAGGGTGGGACAATGAGCAGTTCTTC. It translates to CASSGGWDNEQFF. The whole variable domain, remainder taken from reference TRBV5-4 and TRBJ2-1, is ETGVTQSPTHLIKTRGQQVTLRCSSQSGHNTVSWYQQALGQGPQFIFQYYREEENGRGNFPPRFSGLQFPNYSSELNVNALELDDSALYLCASSGGWDNEQFFGPGTRLTVL.

The chain joins TRBV20-1 to TRBJ2-1; 10 nucleotides align to TRBD2. V lost 6 bases and J lost 15; bases outside the gene matches: 8. This CDR3 is built from 11 residues. Germline-derived CDR1 and CDR2 are DFQATT and SNEGSKA (reference sequence). The CDR3 loop is CSATLAGVLFF. For the CDR3, the DNA is TGCAGTGCAACCCTAGCGGGAGTTTTGTTCTTC.

The CDR3 loop is CASSPYTEAFF. CDR3 DNA: TGTGCCAGCAGCCCCTACACTGAAGCTTTCTTT. The J gene is TRBJ1-1, the V gene TRBV14; D gene ambiguous. The germline CDR1 and CDR2 sequences are SGHDN and FVKESK. There are 11 residues in the CDR3. V lost 4 bases, J lost 3 bases, and 3 bases lay in between. Filled out from reference TRBV14 and TRBJ1-1, the complete variable domain reads EAGVTQFPSHSVIEKGQTVTLRCDPISGHDNLYWYRRVMGKEIKFLLHFVKESKQDESGMPNNRFLAERTGGTYSTLKVQPAELEDSGVYFCASSPYTEAFFGQGTRLTVV.

The J gene is TRBJ2-7, the V gene TRBV6-5, with 7 positions matching TRBD1. CDR1 MNHEY and CDR2 SVGAGI come from the germline V gene. The junction had 2 bases not matched to a gene; V was cut back by 6 bases and J by 3 bases. The CDR3 has 12 amino acids. This CDR3 reads CASRTGNYEQYF. CDR3 DNA sequence: TGTGCCAGCAGGACAGGGAACTACGAGCAGTACTTC.

The genes are TRBV4-1 and TRBJ2-7; weak D call: TRBD2 (5 bases). CDR1 and CDR2 (germline): MGHRA, YSYEKL. The ends were cut back, 2 bases at V and 3 bases at J, with 11 bases in the middle. The CDR3 length is 14 residues. CDR3 region: CASSQQEDLYEQYF. The CDR3, as DNA: TGCGCCAGCAGCCAACAGGAGGATCTCTACGAGCAGTACTTC.

The CDR3 spells CASKPPGGRDTEAFF. For the CDR3, the DNA is TGTGCCAGCAAGCCGCCGGGGGGGAGGGACACTGAAGCTTTCTTT. J is TRBJ1-1 and V is TRBV5-4; D possibly corresponds to TRBD1 (5 bases). This CDR3 has 15 residues. The V gene's germline CDR1 is SGHNT and CDR2 YYREEE (reference sequence). The germline V and J ends were trimmed by 6 bases and 3 bases, with 18 bases remaining between them.

The gene calls are TRBV29-1 and TRBJ1-2, with no clear D. Trimming pared 5 bases from V and 8 bases from J, leaving 12 bases between. This CDR3 contains 11 residues. Germline lookup yields CDR1 SQVTM and CDR2 ANQGSEA. The CDR3 bases are TGCAGCGTTTCCGAATCTACCGGCTACACCTTC. As protein: CSVSESTGYTF.

The chain recombines TRBV2 with TRBJ2-4; tentative D call: TRBD1 (5 bases). This CDR3 is 13 amino acids long. CDR1 and CDR2 (germline): SNHLY, FYNNEI. V was shortened by 8 bases and J by 5 bases, with 13 bases between the two germline ends. In DNA, the CDR3 is TGTGCCAGCGCTGACAGTGTCCAAAACATTCAGTACTTC. This codes for CASADSVQNIQYF.

The chain recombines TRBV7-2 with TRBJ2-7; 11 bases agree with TRBD2. J lost 6 bases, V lost 5 bases, and 9 bases had no gene match. Germline values: CDR1 SGHTA, CDR2 FQGNSA. CDR3 length: 15 amino acids. CDR3 coding DNA: TGTGCCAGCAGCCAGACTAGCGGGGAAGGCAGCGAGCAGTACTTC. It translates to CASSQTSGEGSEQYF. Together with reference TRBV7-2 and TRBJ2-7, the CDR3 gives the full variable domain: GAGVSQSPSNKVTEKGKDVELRCDPISGHTALYWYRQSLGQGLEFLIYFQGNSAPDKSGLPSDRFSAERTGGSVSTLTIQRTQQEDSAVYLCASSQTSGEGSEQYFGPGTRLTVT.

This clone was seen only a few times. The chain uses TRBV5-6 and TRBJ2-1; 9 bases fit TRBD2. CDR1 is SGHDT and CDR2 is YYEEEE in the germline V gene. The CDR3 extends over 15 amino acids. Trimming removed 4 bases from V and 8 bases from J; junction bases left unmatched: 10. In nucleotides, the CDR3 is TGTGCCAGCAGCCCTGTAGCGGGAGTAGCGCATGAGCAGTTCTTC. Its protein product is CASSPVAGVAHEQFF.

The gene calls are TRBV19 and TRBJ1-5; no reliable D call. This CDR3 comprises 16 residues. Trimming cost V 3 bases and J 2 bases, with 14 bases left between them. Germline-derived CDR1 and CDR2 are LNHDA and SQIVND (reference sequence). CDR3 sequence reads: CASSISGDYGNQPQHF. The DNA for the CDR3 is TGTGCCAGTAGTATTAGCGGGGATTACGGCAATCAGCCCCAGCATTTT.

The rearrangement links TRBV6-5 to TRBJ1-2, with 7 bases identical to TRBD1. V lost 5 bases to trimming and J lost 8 bases; unmatched junction nucleotides: 8. The CDR3 runs to 13 residues. Germline V gene data show CDR1 as MNHEY and CDR2 as SVGAGI. CDR3 DNA sequence: TGTGCCAGCAGTGTCCGGACAGGTGGCGGCTACACCTTC. Translated, it gives CASSVRTGGGYTF.

To note about this clone: The sample contains more than one DNA sequence encoding this CDR3. This rearrangement joins TRBV27 to TRBJ2-7; TRBD2 matches at 11 bases. V lost 10 bases, J lost 0 bases, and 17 bases stayed unmatched. The CDR3 has 18 amino acids. The germline gives CDR1 MNHEY, CDR2 SMNVEV (reference sequence). The CDR3 region has the DNA TGTGCCACGAGGGATAGGGGACTAGCGGCCTCCAGCTCCTACGAGCAGTACTTC. Translating gives CATRDRGLAASSSYEQYF.

The V call is TRBV27, the J call TRBJ1-1; 8 bases align to TRBD1. The CDR3 is 17 residues long. CDR1 and CDR2 from the germline V gene are MNHEY and SMNVEV (reference sequence). Trimming at V came to 1 base and at J to 5 bases, leaving 12 bases not matched to a gene. The CDR3 region is CASSLLVDRGTRTEAFF. CDR3 in DNA: TGTGCCAGCAGTTTATTGGTTGACAGGGGCACAAGGACTGAAGCTTTCTTT.

The V gene is TRBV5-1, the J gene TRBJ2-7; unclear D gene. V lost 0 bases to trimming and J lost 5 bases, with 12 bases between them. Germline CDR1 SGHRS, CDR2 YFSETQ. The CDR3 runs to 14 residues. The CDR3 spells CASSLDSGAHEQYF. For the CDR3, the DNA is TGCGCCAGCAGCTTGGATTCTGGAGCCCACGAGCAGTACTTC.

This clone was detected a few times. The chain carries TRBV6-5 and TRBJ1-1; 7 positions agree with TRBD1. Unmatched junction bases numbered 7, after V lost 5 bases and J lost 4 bases. The CDR3 has 14 amino acids. CDR1 is MNHEY, CDR2 SVGAGI, per germline. This CDR3 is CASSRRQGGTEAFF. The CDR3, as DNA: TGTGCCAGCAGTCGTCGTCAGGGGGGCACTGAAGCTTTCTTT.

This clone has just one count. The rearrangement links TRBV28 to TRBJ2-5; D unresolved. This CDR3 comprises 11 residues. In germline, CDR1 is MDHEN, CDR2 SYDVKM. Trimming removed 5 bases from V and 5 bases from J, with 6 bases in between. The CDR3 DNA reads as TGTGCCAGCAGTCCCCGGGAGACCCAGTACTTC. It encodes CASSPRETQYF.

As regards this clone: Within the sample, other DNA sequences also encode this same CDR3. The V and J genes are TRBV5-6 and TRBJ2-5, with D possibly being TRBD2 (6 bases). Germline V gene sequence: CDR1 SGHDT, CDR2 YYEEEE. The CDR3 covers 14 residues. V lost 4 bases and J lost 5, with 15 bases in between. The CDR3 loop is CASSLPPGEETQYF. Here the CDR3 DNA reads TGTGCCAGCAGCCTTCCTCCGGGGGAGGAGACCCAGTACTTC.

This clone turned up a few times. The V and J genes are TRBV4-1 and TRBJ2-2; D gene uncertain. There are 13 residues in the CDR3. Trimming shortened V by 2 bases and J by 6 bases, and 7 bases separated the two germline ends. CDR1 is MGHRA, CDR2 YSYEKL, per germline. The CDR3 here is CASSQRVSGELFF. In DNA form, the CDR3 reads TGCGCCAGCAGCCAACGGGTATCCGGGGAGCTGTTTTTT.

Comments on this clone: Mismatch with germline at one junction end may stem from a read error. The V call is TRBV7-7, the J call TRBJ2-5; 10 bases fit TRBD1. The length of the CDR3 is 13 residues. The germline CDR1 and CDR2 sequences are SSHAT and FNYEAQ (reference sequence). The CDR3 spells CASSWTGGETQYF. CDR3 DNA sequence: TGTGCTAGCAGTTGGACAGGGGGAGAGACCCAGTACTTC.

This clone was found many times. The chain uses TRBV28 and TRBJ2-3, with 8 bases that match TRBD2. The V segment lost 3 bases and the J segment 5 bases; nucleotides outside the gene matches: 7. Germline V gene sequence: CDR1 MDHEN, CDR2 SYDVKM. The CDR3 is 15 residues long. CDR3 DNA: TGTGCCAGCAGTTTTGGGGGACTAGAGCGAGATACGCAGTATTTT. Translating gives CASSFGGLERDTQYF.